The T cell receptor beta chain described here comes from a study of T cell responses to AZD1222 COVID-19 vaccine. Whole-study results and caveats: Of spike-specific TCRs, nearly half reportedly target regions left unmutated in variants.

The CDR3 loop spans 16 amino acids. Germline-derived CDR1 and CDR2 are MGHRA and YSYEKL. The V and J ends lost 3 bases and 4 bases, in that order; junction bases with no gene match: 11. Profiling relied on immunoSEQ multiplex PCR, and the TCRdb table lists in-frame clones only, not all of them. Of over 150,000 clones in the sample, 88% were seen once. Regarding this clone: The target antigen is unknown.

This sample comprised peripheral blood, obtained 28 days after the second AZD1222 dose. The chain combines TRBV4-1 with TRBJ1-2; TRBD1 matches 7 bases. This receptor was taken from an adult who received the AZD1222 COVID-19 vaccine. The chain's CDR3 is CASSQTGRGEFYGYTF. The CDR3, as DNA: TGCGCCAGCAGCCAGACAGGCAGGGGGGAGTTCTATGGCTACACCTTC.